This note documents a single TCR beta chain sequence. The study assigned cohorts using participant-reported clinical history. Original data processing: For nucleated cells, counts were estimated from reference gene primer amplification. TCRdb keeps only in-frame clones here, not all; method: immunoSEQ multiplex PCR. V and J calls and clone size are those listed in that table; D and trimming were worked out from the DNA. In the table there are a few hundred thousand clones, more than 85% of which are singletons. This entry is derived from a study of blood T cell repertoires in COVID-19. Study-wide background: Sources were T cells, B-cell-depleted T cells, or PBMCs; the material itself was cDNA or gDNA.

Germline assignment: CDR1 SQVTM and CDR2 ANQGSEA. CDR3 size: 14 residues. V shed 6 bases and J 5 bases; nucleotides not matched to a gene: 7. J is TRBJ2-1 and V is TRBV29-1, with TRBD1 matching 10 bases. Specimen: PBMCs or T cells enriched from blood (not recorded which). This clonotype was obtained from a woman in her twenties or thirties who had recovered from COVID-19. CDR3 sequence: CSVLGTGVHNEQFF. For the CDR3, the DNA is TGCAGCGTGCTTGGGACAGGGGTCCACAATGAGCAGTTCTTC.